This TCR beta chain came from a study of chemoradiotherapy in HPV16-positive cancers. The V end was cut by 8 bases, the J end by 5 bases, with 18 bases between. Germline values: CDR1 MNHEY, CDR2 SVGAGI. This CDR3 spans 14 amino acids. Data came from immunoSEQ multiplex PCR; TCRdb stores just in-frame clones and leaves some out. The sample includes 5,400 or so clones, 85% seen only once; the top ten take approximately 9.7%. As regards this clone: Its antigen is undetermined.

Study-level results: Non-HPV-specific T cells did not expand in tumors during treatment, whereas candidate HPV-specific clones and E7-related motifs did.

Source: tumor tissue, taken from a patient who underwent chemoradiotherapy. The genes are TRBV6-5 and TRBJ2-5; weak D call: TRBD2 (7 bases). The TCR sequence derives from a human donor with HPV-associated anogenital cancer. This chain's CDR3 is CASGGGSRWETQYF. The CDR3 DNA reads TGTGCCAGCGGGGGGGGCAGCCGGTGGGAGACCCAGTACTTC.